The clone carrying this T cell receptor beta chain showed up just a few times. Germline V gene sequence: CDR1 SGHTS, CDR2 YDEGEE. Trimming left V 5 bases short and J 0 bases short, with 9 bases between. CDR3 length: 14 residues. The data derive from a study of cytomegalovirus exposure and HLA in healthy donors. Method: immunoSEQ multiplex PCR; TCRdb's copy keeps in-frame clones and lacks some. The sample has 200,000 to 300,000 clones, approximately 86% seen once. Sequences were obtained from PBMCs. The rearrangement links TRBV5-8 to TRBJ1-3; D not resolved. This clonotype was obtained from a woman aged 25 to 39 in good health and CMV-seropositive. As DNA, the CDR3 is TGTGCCAGCAGTAGGCAGCGCTCTGGAAACACCATATATTTT. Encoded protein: CASSRQRSGNTIYF. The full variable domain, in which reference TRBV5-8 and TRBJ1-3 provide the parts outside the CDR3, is EAGVTQSPTHLIKTRGQQATLRCSPISGHTSVYWYQQALGLGLQFLLWYDEGEERNRGNFPPRFSGRQFPNYSSELNVNALELEDSALYLCASSRQRSGNTIYFGEGSWLTVV.